These T cell receptor beta chains were read from a single sample in a study of T-cell reconstitution after alpha-beta-depleted transplantation in children. MiXCR, applied by TCRdb to the PCR reads, yields one record per CDR3 protein. The table shows hundreds of thousands of distinct CDR3 sequences, with 10% to 15% occurring only once. Sequences were derived from PBMCs, mostly from graft donor cells, sampled 360 days after TCRalphabeta/CD19-depleted stem cell transplant. Receptors were obtained from a male patient younger than 18 who had a stem cell transplant for acute myeloid leukemia, so the T cells may come from the graft donor. Both conserved end residues are trimmed from each CDR3.

v_call cdr3_aa
TRBV20-1 SAATGEGTDTQY
TRBV4-2 ASSQDRMGLAGVNEQF
TRBV20-1 SARVPGERAEAF
TRBV5-1 ASSLVGAGLSYEQY
TRBV7-6 ASSSAGTTLNEQF
TRBV28 ASSFDTYEQY
TRBV5-1 ASSRTGTGVPNEKLF
TRBV21-1 ASSKATENTGELF
TRBV25-1 ASSEVFAGAANVLT
TRBV4-3 ASSQQDTQY
TRBV7-9 ASSTYRINTEAF
TRBV7-2 ASSFSGTGGPTEAF
TRBV4-3 ASGDLRWYTGELF
TRBV3-1 ASSQEGRPWNEKLF
TRBV29-1 SVGQGVGYGYT
TRBV20-1 SAPNDRDEIGELF
TRBV28 ASSPSGGNNEKLF
TRBV5-1 ASSSGGTPTYEQY
TRBV20-1 SAWDRGRKNIQY
TRBV7-6 ASSLGTTHVPYEQY
TRBV7-2 ASSPSGHPEETQY
TRBV7-9 ASSFRQGAGQETQY
TRBV5-8 ASSLYGTRRSYEQY
TRBV4-3 ASSQVEDTQY
TRBV20-1 SASTGTAGGHEQY
TRBV4-3 ASSQLPLETQY
TRBV5-6 ASSFRVATNEKLF
TRBV5-1 ASSLLRSANEQY
TRBV6-2/TRBV6-3 ASSNGGTGLLAGYNEQF
TRBV12-3/TRBV12-4 ASSFPTNYGYT
TRBV7-7 ASSRSGRRNEQF
TRBV3-1 ASSQDVQGARELF
TRBV14 ASRNRGLIQY
TRBV4-3 ASSQDPASGRPIDKETQY
TRBV27 ASLLAPGYNEQF